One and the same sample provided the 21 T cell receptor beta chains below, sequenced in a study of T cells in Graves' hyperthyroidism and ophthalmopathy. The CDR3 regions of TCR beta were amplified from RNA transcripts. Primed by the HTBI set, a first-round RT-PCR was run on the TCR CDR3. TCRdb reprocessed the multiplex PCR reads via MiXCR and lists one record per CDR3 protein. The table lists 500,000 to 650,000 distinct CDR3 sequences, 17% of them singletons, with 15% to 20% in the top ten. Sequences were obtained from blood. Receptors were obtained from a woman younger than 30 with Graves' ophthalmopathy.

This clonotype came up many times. CDR3 amino acids: CASSLQGISYEQYF. The CDR3 region has the DNA TGTGCCAGCAGCTTACAGGGGATCTCCTACGAGCAGTACTTC. The gene calls are TRBV7-8 and TRBJ2-7, with D possibly being TRBD1 (6 bases). The germline V gene has CDR1 SGHVS and CDR2 FQNEAQ. The CDR3 length is 14 residues. V lost 2 bases, J lost 0 bases, and 8 bases lay in between. The full variable domain, its missing parts supplied by reference TRBV7-8 and TRBJ2-7, is GAGVSQSPRYKVAKRGQDVALRCDPISGHVSLFWYQQALGQGPEFLTYFQNEAQLDKSGLPSDRFFAERPEGSVSTLKIQRTQQEDSAVYLCASSLQGISYEQYFGPGTRLTVT.

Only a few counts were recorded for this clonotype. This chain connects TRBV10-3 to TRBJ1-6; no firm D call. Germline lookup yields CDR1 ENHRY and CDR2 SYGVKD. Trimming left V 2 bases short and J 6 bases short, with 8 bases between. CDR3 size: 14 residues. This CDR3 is CAISEISSNSPLHF. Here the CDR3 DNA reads TGTGCCATCAGTGAGATCTCCAGTAATTCACCCCTCCACTTT.

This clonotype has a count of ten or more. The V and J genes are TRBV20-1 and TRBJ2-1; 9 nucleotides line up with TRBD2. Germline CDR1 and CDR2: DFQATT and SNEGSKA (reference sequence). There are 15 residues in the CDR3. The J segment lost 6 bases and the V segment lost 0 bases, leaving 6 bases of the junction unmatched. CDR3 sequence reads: CSARDPGTSSNEQFF. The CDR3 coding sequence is TGCAGTGCTAGAGATCCCGGGACTAGCTCCAATGAGCAGTTCTTC.

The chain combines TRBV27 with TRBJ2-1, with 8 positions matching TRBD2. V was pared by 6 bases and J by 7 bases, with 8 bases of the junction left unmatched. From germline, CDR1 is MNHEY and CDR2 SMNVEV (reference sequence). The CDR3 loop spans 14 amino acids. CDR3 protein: CASSTIAGSNEQFF. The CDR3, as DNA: TGTGCCAGCAGCACTATAGCGGGAAGTAATGAGCAGTTCTTC.

CDR3 region: CSASLGNNEKLFF. For the CDR3, the DNA is TGCAGTGCTAGTTTGGGGAATAATGAAAAACTGTTTTTT. The V gene is TRBV20-1, the J gene TRBJ1-4; D remains unclear. V shed 3 bases and J shed 4 bases, with 9 bases lying between them. The CDR3 consists of 13 residues. Germline V gene sequence: CDR1 DFQATT, CDR2 SNEGSKA (reference sequence).

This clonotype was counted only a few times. CDR3: CASSLEGRGSSPLHF. The CDR3 DNA sequence: TGTGCCAGCAGCTTGGAGGGCAGGGGGAGTTCACCCCTCCACTTT. The chain links TRBV5-5 to TRBJ1-6; 7 positions match TRBD1. J lost 9 bases, V lost 0 bases, and 6 bases had no gene match. Germline V gives CDR1 SGHKS, CDR2 YYEKEE (reference sequence). The CDR3 is made up of 15 amino acids.

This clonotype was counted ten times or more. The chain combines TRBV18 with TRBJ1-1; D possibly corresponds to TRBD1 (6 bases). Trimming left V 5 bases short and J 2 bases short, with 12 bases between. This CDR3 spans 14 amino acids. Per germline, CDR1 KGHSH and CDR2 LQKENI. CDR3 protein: CASSSTGFNTEAFF. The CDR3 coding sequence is TGTGCCAGCTCATCGACAGGATTTAACACTGAAGCTTTCTTT.

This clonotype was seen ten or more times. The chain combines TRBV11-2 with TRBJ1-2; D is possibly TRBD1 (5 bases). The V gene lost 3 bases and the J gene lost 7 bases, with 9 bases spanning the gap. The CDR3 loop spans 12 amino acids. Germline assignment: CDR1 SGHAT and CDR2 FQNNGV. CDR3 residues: CASSFQDSGYTF. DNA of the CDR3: TGTGCCAGCAGCTTCCAAGACAGTGGCTACACCTTC.

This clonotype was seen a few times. CDR3 bases: TGCAGTGCTAGAGATACGGGACAGGGCTCCTATGGCTACACCTTC. This translates into CSARDTGQGSYGYTF. V and J are TRBV20-1 and TRBJ1-2, with 9 bases that match TRBD1. The V gene's germline CDR1 is DFQATT and CDR2 SNEGSKA (reference sequence). V lost 0 bases and J lost 4; bases outside the gene matches: 6. This CDR3 spans 15 amino acids.

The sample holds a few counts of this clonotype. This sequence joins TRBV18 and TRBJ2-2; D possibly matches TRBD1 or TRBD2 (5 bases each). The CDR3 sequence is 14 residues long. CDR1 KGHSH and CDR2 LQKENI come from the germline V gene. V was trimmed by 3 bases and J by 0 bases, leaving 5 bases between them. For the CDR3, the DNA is TGTGCCAGCTCACCGGGGGCGAACACCGGGGAGCTGTTTTTT. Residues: CASSPGANTGELFF.

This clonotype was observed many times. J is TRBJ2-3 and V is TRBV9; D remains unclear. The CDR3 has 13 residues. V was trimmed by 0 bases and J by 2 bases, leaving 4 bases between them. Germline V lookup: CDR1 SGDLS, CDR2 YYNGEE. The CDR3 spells CASSVAVTDTQYF. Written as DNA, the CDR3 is TGTGCCAGCAGCGTAGCGGTCACAGATACGCAGTATTTT.

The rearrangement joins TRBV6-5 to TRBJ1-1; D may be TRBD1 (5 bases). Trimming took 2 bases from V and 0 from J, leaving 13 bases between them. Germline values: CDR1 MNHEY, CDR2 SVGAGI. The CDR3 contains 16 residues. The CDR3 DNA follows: TGTGCCAGCAGTTACCTAGTGACAGTAATGAACACTGAAGCTTTCTTT. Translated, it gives CASSYLVTVMNTEAFF.

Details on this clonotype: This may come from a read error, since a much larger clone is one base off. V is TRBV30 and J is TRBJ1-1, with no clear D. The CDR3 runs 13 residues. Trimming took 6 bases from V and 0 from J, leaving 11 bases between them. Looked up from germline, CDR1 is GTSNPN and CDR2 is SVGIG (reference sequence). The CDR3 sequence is CACSPLLNTEAFF. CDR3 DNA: TGTGCCTGTTCCCCCCTCTTGAACACTGAAGCTTTCTTT.

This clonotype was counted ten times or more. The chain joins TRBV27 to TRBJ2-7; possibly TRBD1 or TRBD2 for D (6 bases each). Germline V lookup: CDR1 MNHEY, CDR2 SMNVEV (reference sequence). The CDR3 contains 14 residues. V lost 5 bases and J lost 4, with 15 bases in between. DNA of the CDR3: TGTGCCAGCAGTCTCACAGGGAGCGGGTACGAGCAGTACTTC. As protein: CASSLTGSGYEQYF.

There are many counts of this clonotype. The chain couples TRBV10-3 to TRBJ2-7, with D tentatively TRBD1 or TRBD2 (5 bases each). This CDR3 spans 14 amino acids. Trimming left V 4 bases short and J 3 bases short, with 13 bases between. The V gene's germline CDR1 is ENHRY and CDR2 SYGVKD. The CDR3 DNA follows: TGTGCCATCAGTGCGTCCGGGACGGACTACGAGCAGTACTTC. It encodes CAISASGTDYEQYF.

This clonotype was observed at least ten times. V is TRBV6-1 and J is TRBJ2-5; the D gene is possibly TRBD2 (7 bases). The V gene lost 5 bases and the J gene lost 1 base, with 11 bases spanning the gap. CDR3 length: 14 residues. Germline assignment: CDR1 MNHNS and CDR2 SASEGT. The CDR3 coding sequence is TGTGCCAGCAGTCAGGGGACTACCCAAGAGACCCAGTACTTC. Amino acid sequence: CASSQGTTQETQYF.

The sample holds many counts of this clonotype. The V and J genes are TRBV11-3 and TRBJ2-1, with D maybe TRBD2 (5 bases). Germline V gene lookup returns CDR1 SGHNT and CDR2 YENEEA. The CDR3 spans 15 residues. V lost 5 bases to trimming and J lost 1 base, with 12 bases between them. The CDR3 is CASSDRAASYNEQFF. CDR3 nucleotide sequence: TGTGCCAGCAGCGACCGAGCGGCTTCCTACAATGAGCAGTTCTTC.

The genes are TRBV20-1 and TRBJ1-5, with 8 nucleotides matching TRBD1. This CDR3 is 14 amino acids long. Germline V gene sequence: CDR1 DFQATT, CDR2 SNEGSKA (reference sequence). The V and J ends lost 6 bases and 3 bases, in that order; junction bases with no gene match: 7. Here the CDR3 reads CSAVDREVNQPQHF. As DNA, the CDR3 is TGCAGTGCAGTGGACAGGGAGGTCAATCAGCCCCAGCATTTT.

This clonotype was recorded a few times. CDR3 DNA sequence: TGTGCCAGCAGCTTAGTTGGCCCTATAGGTCAGCCCCAGCATTTT. It is translated as CASSLVGPIGQPQHF. The chain links TRBV7-8 to TRBJ1-5; no firm D call. Trimming removed 1 base from V and 6 bases from J, with 13 bases in between. Germline CDR1 reads SGHVS; CDR2 reads FQNEAQ. This CDR3 spans 15 amino acids.

The CDR3 bases are TGTGCCAGCAGCTTTGGCCTACCGGGACTAGCGGGGGAGGCCTACGAGCAGTACTTC. Translation: CASSFGLPGLAGEAYEQYF. The chain combines TRBV7-3 with TRBJ2-7; TRBD2 aligns across 14 bases. V was pared by 3 bases and J by 2 bases, with 12 bases of the junction left unmatched. From germline, CDR1 is SGHTA and CDR2 FQGTGA. The CDR3 is made up of 19 amino acids.

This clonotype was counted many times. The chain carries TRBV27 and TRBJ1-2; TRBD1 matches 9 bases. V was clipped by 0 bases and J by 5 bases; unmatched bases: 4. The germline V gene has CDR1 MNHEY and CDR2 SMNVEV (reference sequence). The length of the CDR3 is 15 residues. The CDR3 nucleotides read TGTGCCAGCAGTTTATCAGCTGGGACAGGGTATGGCTACACCTTC. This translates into CASSLSAGTGYGYTF.